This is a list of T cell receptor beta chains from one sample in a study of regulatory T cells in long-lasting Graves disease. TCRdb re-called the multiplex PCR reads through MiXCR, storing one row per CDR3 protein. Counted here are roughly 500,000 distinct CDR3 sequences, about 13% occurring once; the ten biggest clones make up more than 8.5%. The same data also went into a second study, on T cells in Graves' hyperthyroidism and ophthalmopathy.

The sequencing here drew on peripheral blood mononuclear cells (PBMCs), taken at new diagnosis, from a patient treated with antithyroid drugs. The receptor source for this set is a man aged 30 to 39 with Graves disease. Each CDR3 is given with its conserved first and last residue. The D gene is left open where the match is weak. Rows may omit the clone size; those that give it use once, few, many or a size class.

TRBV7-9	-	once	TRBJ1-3	TGTGCCAGCAGCTTAGCCGCTGGAAACACCATATATTTT	CASSLAAGNTIYF
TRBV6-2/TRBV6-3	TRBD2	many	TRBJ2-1	TGTGCCAGTTCGGGACTAGCCTTCAATGAGCAGTTCTTC	CASSGLAFNEQFF
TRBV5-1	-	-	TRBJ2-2	TGCGCCAGCAGCTTGGCCATAACGAACACCGGGGAGCTGTTTTTT	CASSLAITNTGELFF
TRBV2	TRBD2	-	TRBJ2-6	TGTGCCAGCAAGAAGACTAGCTTCTCTGGGGCCAACGTCCTGACTTTC	CASKKTSFSGANVLTF
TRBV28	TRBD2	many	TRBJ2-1	TGTGCCAGCAGTTTGATTAGGGGACTAGCAAATGAGCAGTTCTTC	CASSLIRGLANEQFF
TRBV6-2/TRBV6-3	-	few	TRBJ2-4	TGTGCCAGCAGTTGGGGGGCAAGGGCCAAAAACATTCAGTACTTC	CASSWGARAKNIQYF
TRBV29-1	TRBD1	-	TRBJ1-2	TGCAGCGTTGGTACAGGGGACCCTAACTATGGCTACACCTTC	CSVGTGDPNYGYTF
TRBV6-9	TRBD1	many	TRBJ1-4	TGTGCCAGCAGTTCGGGGGGACAGACGCTTCTGGGGGAAAAACTGTTTTTT	CASSSGGQTLLGEKLFF
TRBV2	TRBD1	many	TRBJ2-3	TGTGCCAGCAGTGTGGACAGGGGCACAGATACGCAGTATTTT	CASSVDRGTDTQYF
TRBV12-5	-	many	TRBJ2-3	TGTGCTAGTGGTTTGGTAAGCGTCACAGATACGCAGTATTTT	CASGLVSVTDTQYF
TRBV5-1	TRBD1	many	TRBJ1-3	TGCGCCAGCAGCTTGGACACAGGGGGATGGAGCTCTGGAAACACCATATATTTT	CASSLDTGGWSSGNTIYF
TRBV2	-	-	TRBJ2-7	TGTGCCAGCAGTGCGACTAGGGGCGGAGAGCAGTACTTC	CASSATRGGEQYF
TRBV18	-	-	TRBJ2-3	TGTGCCAGCCGCTATTCTGATACGCAGTATTTT	CASRYSDTQYF
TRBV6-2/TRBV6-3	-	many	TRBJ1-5	TGTGCCAGCAGTTACTCGTGGGGACAGCCCCAGCATTTT	CASSYSWGQPQHF
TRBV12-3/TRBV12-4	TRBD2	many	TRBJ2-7	TGTGCCAGCAGGATACGGGGACTAGCAGGCGAGCAGTACTTC	CASRIRGLAGEQYF
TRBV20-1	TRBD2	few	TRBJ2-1	TGCAGTGCGGACCCCGGGACTAGCGGGAGGGAGCAGTTCTTC	CSADPGTSGREQFF
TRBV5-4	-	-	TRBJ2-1	TGTGCCACCCTAGCCGGGGGCGCCGGGACCTACAATGAGCAGTTCTTC	CATLAGGAGTYNEQFF
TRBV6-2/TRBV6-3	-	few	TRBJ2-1	TGTGCCAGCAGTGAAAGCAGATACAATGAGCAGTTCTTC	CASSESRYNEQFF
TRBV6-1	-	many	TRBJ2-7	TGTGCCAGCAGCGCTACAGTGTACGAGCAGTACTTC	CASSATVYEQYF
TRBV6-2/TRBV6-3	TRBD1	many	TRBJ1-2	TGTGCCAGCAGTTACGACAGGGGATCGGGTGGCTACACCTTC	CASSYDRGSGGYTF
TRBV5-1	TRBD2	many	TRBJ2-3	TGCGCCAGCAGCCCTAAAACTAGCGGGAGCACAGATACGCAGTATTTT	CASSPKTSGSTDTQYF
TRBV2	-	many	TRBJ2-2	TGTGCCAGCAAGGAGGGGGCGTCCGGGGAGCTGTTTTTT	CASKEGASGELFF
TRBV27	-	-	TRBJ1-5	TGTGCCGGGAGGGAGGAGAATCCGATCGGGGGAGGTCAGCCCCAGCATTTT	CAGREENPIGGGQPQHF
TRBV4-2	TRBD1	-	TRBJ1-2	TGTGCCAGCAGCCAAGGGACAGGGAATAACTATGGCTACACCTTC	CASSQGTGNNYGYTF
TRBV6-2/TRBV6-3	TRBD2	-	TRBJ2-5	TGTGCCAGCAGTGCGGGACTAGCGGTCATTCAAGAGACCCAGTACTTC	CASSAGLAVIQETQYF
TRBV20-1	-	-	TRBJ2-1	TGCAGTGTTACGGGACTTTCTTACAATGAGCAGTTCTTC	CSVTGLSYNEQFF
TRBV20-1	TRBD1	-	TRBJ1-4	TGCAGTGCTAGAGTGAGACAGGGGAACGTCTTTGAAAAACTGTTTTTT	CSARVRQGNVFEKLFF
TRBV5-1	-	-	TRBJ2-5	TGCGCCAGCAGCTTGGCGCCAGGGTTGGGGGAGACCCAGTACTTC	CASSLAPGLGETQYF
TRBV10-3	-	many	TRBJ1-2	TGTGCCATCTCCGGGCGGCCGAACTATGGCTACACCTTC	CAISGRPNYGYTF
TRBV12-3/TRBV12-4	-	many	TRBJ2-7	TGTGCCAGCAGGCAGGGGACCTACGAGCAGTACTTC	CASRQGTYEQYF
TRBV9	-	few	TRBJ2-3	TGTGCCAGCAGCGTATGGGCACGGCCCAACACAGATACGCAGTATTTT	CASSVWARPNTDTQYF
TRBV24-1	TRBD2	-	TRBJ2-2	TGTGCCACCTCGACTAGCGGGAGTTCGAACACCGGGGAGCTGTTTTTT	CATSTSGSSNTGELFF
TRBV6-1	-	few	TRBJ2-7	TGTGCCAGCGCCTTCAAGGGGTACGAGCAGTACTTC	CASAFKGYEQYF
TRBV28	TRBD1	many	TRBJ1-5	TGTGCCAGCACCCCGTGGGCAGGGGGCGAAAGCAATCAGCCCCAGCATTTT	CASTPWAGGESNQPQHF
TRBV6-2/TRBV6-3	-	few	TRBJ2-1	TGTGCCAGCAGTTATGGGTTTGAGCAGTTCTTC	CASSYGFEQFF
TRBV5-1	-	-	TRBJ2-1	TGCGCCAGCAGCTTATTTCCAGAATCCAATGAGCAGTTCTTC	CASSLFPESNEQFF
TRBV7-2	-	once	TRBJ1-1	TGTGCCAGTAGCGCGGACGCTCTGAACACTGAAGCTTTCTTT	CASSADALNTEAFF
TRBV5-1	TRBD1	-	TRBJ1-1	TGCGCCAGCAGCTTACAACAGACAGGGGGAATTGGTACTGAAGCTTTCTTT	CASSLQQTGGIGTEAFF
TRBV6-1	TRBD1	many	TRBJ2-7	TGTGCCAGCAGTACGGGACAGACCTCCTACGAGCAGTACTTC	CASSTGQTSYEQYF
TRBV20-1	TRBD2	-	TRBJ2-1	TGCAGTGCTAGGCCACAGGGGAGGGAGAGGACTAGCGGGTCTACAACCTCCTACAATGAGCAGTTCTTC	CSARPQGRERTSGSTTSYNEQFF
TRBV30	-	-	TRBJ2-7	TGTGCCTGGAGCAACGCTGGCGGGCAGTACTTC	CAWSNAGGQYF
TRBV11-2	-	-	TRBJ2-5	TGTGCCAGCAGCCCCCCTCAGGACCAAGAGACCCAGTACTTC	CASSPPQDQETQYF
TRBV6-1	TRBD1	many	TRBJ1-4	TGTGCCAGCAGACCACCGGGGGACAGGGGGCTGAAACTGTTTTTT	CASRPPGDRGLKLFF
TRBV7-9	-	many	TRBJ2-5	TGTGCCAGCAGCTTTGACTGGCAAGAGACCCAGTACTTC	CASSFDWQETQYF
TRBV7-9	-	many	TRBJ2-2	TGTGCCAGCAGCCCCGTGGTAGGGACCGGGGAGCTGTTTTTT	CASSPVVGTGELFF
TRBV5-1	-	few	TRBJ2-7	TGCGCCAGCAGCCACAAGCCGCAGGGAGACACCTACGAGCAGTACTTC	CASSHKPQGDTYEQYF
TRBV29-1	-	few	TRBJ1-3	TGCAGCGTTGAAGTGGCGGGGAGCGGAAACACCATATATTTT	CSVEVAGSGNTIYF